This is a list of T cell receptor beta chains from one sample in a study of T-cell reconstitution after alpha-beta-depleted transplantation in children. Using its own MiXCR run on the PCR reads, TCRdb lists one record per CDR3 protein. The sample holds about a million distinct CDR3 sequences, about 29% seen once. Sequenced here: PBMCs, mostly from graft donor cells, sampled 360 days after TCRalphabeta/CD19-depleted stem cell transplant. The receptors stem from a boy under two years old who had a stem cell transplant for SCID, so the T cells may come from the graft donor. CDR3s include the opening cysteine and the closing phenylalanine or tryptophan. The order of the fields is V gene, clone size, D gene, J gene, CDR3 protein, CDR3 DNA. A D gene is named only where the DNA matches it firmly. Size is stated for part of the rows, as once, few or many counts, or as a class when the clone is expanded.

v_gene: TRBV6-2/TRBV6-3; abundance: few; d_gene: TRBD1; j_gene: TRBJ2-5; CDR3aa: CASRTGTVRGETQYF; CDR3nt: TGTGCCAGCAGAACGGGGACAGTCCGAGGGGAGACCCAGTACTTC
v_gene: TRBV14; abundance: few; d_gene: TRBD1; j_gene: TRBJ2-1; CDR3aa: CASSQRPRGTGSWNEQFF; CDR3nt: TGTGCCAGCAGCCAACGCCCTCGGGGGACAGGGTCATGGAATGAGCAGTTCTTC
v_gene: TRBV20-1; abundance: -; d_gene: -; j_gene: TRBJ1-1; CDR3aa: CSVSGGTEAFF; CDR3nt: TGCAGTGTTAGTGGGGGCACTGAAGCTTTCTTT
v_gene: TRBV6-1; abundance: few; d_gene: TRBD1; j_gene: TRBJ2-1; CDR3aa: CASSRWGTGISNEQFF; CDR3nt: TGTGCCAGCAGCCGCTGGGGGACAGGGATCTCCAATGAGCAGTTCTTC
v_gene: TRBV5-1; abundance: many; d_gene: -; j_gene: TRBJ2-1; CDR3aa: CASSLGPRSSYNEQFF; CDR3nt: TGCGCCAGCAGCTTGGGGCCCCGGAGCTCCTACAATGAGCAGTTCTTC
v_gene: TRBV18; abundance: -; d_gene: TRBD1; j_gene: TRBJ2-5; CDR3aa: CASSPPVQGQRETQYF; CDR3nt: TGTGCCAGCTCACCCCCAGTCCAGGGACAGCGGGAGACCCAGTACTTC
v_gene: TRBV20-1; abundance: -; d_gene: TRBD1; j_gene: TRBJ1-4; CDR3aa: CSVRDRGATNEKLFF; CDR3nt: TGCAGCGTCCGGGACAGGGGTGCAACTAATGAAAAACTGTTTTTT
v_gene: TRBV5-1; abundance: -; d_gene: TRBD2; j_gene: TRBJ2-7; CDR3aa: CASRSTSGGAGEQYF; CDR3nt: TGCGCCAGCAGGTCGACTAGCGGGGGTGCGGGCGAGCAGTACTTC
v_gene: TRBV29-1; abundance: few; d_gene: TRBD1; j_gene: TRBJ2-1; CDR3aa: CSVERRDRAYNEQFF; CDR3nt: TGCAGCGTTGAGAGACGGGACAGGGCGTACAATGAGCAGTTCTTC
v_gene: TRBV5-1; abundance: -; d_gene: -; j_gene: TRBJ2-1; CDR3aa: CASSPVAGALGNEQFF; CDR3nt: TGCGCCAGCAGCCCGGTGGCAGGGGCGCTGGGGAATGAGCAGTTCTTC
v_gene: TRBV5-1; abundance: -; d_gene: -; j_gene: TRBJ2-1; CDR3aa: CASGSLSSYNEQFF; CDR3nt: TGCGCCAGCGGGAGCTTGAGCTCCTACAATGAGCAGTTCTTC
v_gene: TRBV20-1; abundance: many; d_gene: TRBD2; j_gene: TRBJ2-1; CDR3aa: CSANREAGNEQFF; CDR3nt: TGCAGTGCTAACCGGGAAGCGGGGAATGAGCAGTTCTTC
v_gene: TRBV7-9; abundance: once; d_gene: -; j_gene: TRBJ2-2; CDR3aa: CASSEKDKSNTGELFF; CDR3nt: TGTGCCAGCAGCGAAAAGGACAAGTCGAACACCGGGGAGCTGTTTTTT
v_gene: TRBV7-8; abundance: -; d_gene: TRBD1; j_gene: TRBJ1-1; CDR3aa: CASSLEVTGGEGRTEAFF; CDR3nt: TGTGCCAGCAGCTTAGAGGTGACAGGGGGCGAGGGACGGACTGAAGCTTTCTTT
v_gene: TRBV25-1; abundance: -; d_gene: -; j_gene: TRBJ1-6; CDR3aa: CASSEYLNSPLHF; CDR3nt: TGTGCCAGCAGTGAATATTTGAATTCACCCCTCCACTTT
v_gene: TRBV27; abundance: few; d_gene: TRBD1; j_gene: TRBJ1-3; CDR3aa: CASRRGGGRNTIYF; CDR3nt: TGTGCCAGCAGGAGAGGGGGCGGCCGAAACACCATATATTTT
v_gene: TRBV29-1; abundance: -; d_gene: TRBD1; j_gene: TRBJ2-2; CDR3aa: CSVEGQGLTGELFF; CDR3nt: TGCAGCGTTGAGGGACAGGGGTTAACCGGGGAGCTGTTTTTT
v_gene: TRBV12-3/TRBV12-4; abundance: many; d_gene: -; j_gene: TRBJ1-4; CDR3aa: CASRDLTEKLFF; CDR3nt: TGTGCCAGCAGGGACTTGACTGAAAAACTGTTTTTT
v_gene: TRBV5-5; abundance: -; d_gene: -; j_gene: TRBJ2-5; CDR3aa: CASAGTYQETQYF; CDR3nt: TGTGCCAGCGCCGGGACGTACCAAGAGACCCAGTACTTC
v_gene: TRBV15; abundance: -; d_gene: TRBD2; j_gene: TRBJ2-1; CDR3aa: CATSSNTPLAGGHEQFF; CDR3nt: TGTGCCACCAGCAGTAATACCCCACTAGCGGGGGGGCATGAGCAGTTCTTC
v_gene: TRBV6-5; abundance: -; d_gene: -; j_gene: TRBJ1-5; CDR3aa: CASSYSGRQPQHF; CDR3nt: TGTGCCAGCAGTTACTCCGGCAGGCAGCCCCAGCATTTT
v_gene: TRBV12-3/TRBV12-4; abundance: -; d_gene: -; j_gene: TRBJ2-7; CDR3aa: CASSPYESGMEYF; CDR3nt: TGTGCCAGCAGTCCCTACGAATCAGGGATGGAGTACTTC
v_gene: TRBV15; abundance: -; d_gene: TRBD1; j_gene: TRBJ2-1; CDR3aa: CATSRAVQTGGNEQFF; CDR3nt: TGTGCCACCAGCAGAGCCGTCCAGACAGGGGGCAATGAGCAGTTCTTC
v_gene: TRBV18; abundance: -; d_gene: -; j_gene: TRBJ2-7; CDR3aa: CASSLQGIGDEQYF; CDR3nt: TGTGCCAGCTCACTACAGGGTATCGGCGACGAGCAGTACTTC